Only one count was recorded for the clone carrying this TCR beta chain. Antigen unknown. The PCR had 60 Vbeta and 13 Jbeta primers. Assay used: immunoSEQ multiplex PCR; TCRdb lists only in-frame clones, some missing. This table has about 120,000 clones, 15% appearing once. The data derive from a study of cytomegalovirus exposure and HLA in healthy donors. Study conclusions and caveats: Many donors carried some public TCRs, although rarity characterized most TCR sequences.

Germline CDR1 SGDLS, CDR2 YYNGEE. Trimming left V 4 bases short and J 0 bases short, with 13 bases between. This CDR3 comprises 15 residues. The chain carries TRBV9 and TRBJ2-5; D not certain. What was sequenced was PBMCs. The source is a woman between 18 and 30 years old in good health and CMV-seronegative. CDR3 sequence (DNA): TGTGCCAGCAGCATGAGTTTGGCGGACCAAGAGACCCAGTACTTC. This encodes CASSMSLADQETQYF.